This T cell receptor beta chain came from a study of immune heterogeneity within non-small cell lung tumors. Bulk tumor genomic DNA was the template, and each sample received 600 ng. From each primary tumor, several far-apart biopsies were obtained during surgery. Untreated, newly diagnosed non-small cell lung cancer patients underwent curative surgery. This clonotype was seen at least ten times. This CDR3 is built from 14 residues. Germline CDR1 is MNHNS and CDR2 is SASEGT. With 6 bases removed from V and 7 bases from J, the gap between germline ends came to 13 bases. TCR beta CDR3 was amplified by multiplex PCR using 32 V and 13 J primers. TCRdb re-analysed the multiplex PCR reads in MiXCR, keeping a single row per CDR3 protein. This sample has tens of thousands of distinct CDR3 sequences, with around 28% found just once.

This clonotype was obtained from a man aged 35 to 55 with non-small cell lung cancer. The V and J genes are TRBV6-1 and TRBJ1-6, with D tentatively TRBD1 (6 bases). Input material: lung tumor tissue. In DNA form, the CDR3 reads TGTGCCAGCAGCCTACAGGGCTGGAATTCACCCCTCCACTTT. Protein product: CASSLQGWNSPLHF.